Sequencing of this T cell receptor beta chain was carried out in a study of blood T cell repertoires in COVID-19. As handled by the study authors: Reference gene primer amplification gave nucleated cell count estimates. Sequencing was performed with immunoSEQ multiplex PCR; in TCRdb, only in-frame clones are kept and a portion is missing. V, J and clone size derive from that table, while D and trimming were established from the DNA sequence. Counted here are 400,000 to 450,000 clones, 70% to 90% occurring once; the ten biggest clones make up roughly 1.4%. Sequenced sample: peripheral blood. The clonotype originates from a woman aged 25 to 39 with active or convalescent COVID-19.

The CDR3 DNA sequence: TGCGCCAGCAGGGACCGGGACAGGGGCACTGAAGCTTTCTTT. As protein: CASRDRDRGTEAFF. The rearrangement joins TRBV5-1 to TRBJ1-1; TRBD1 matches 10 bases. Losses at the gene ends were 5 bases for V and 4 bases for J; bases not matched to a gene: 5. CDR3 length: 14 amino acids. Germline assignment: CDR1 SGHRS and CDR2 YFSETQ.